The 4 T cell receptor beta chains in this list originate from one sample, sequenced in a study of T cell repertoires in cytomegalovirus infection. Antigen specificity for these receptors is unknown. MiXCR, applied by TCRdb to the reads, yields one record per CDR3 protein. Of about 500,000 distinct CDR3 sequences in the sample, roughly 34% were seen once. The source material was cultured PBMCs, sampled from culture after CMV antigen stimulation. These TCRs come from a human donor in good health (CMV status not recorded). Some clones in this sample may be carry-over from other donors' samples.

This clonotype was observed a handful of times. This rearrangement joins TRBV4-3 to TRBJ2-2; 9 nucleotides agree with TRBD1. This CDR3 region has 16 residues. Germline V lookup: CDR1 LGHNA, CDR2 YSLEER. V gave up 0 bases and J gave up 9 bases; unmatched junction bases: 8. For the CDR3, the DNA is TGCGCCAGCAGCCAAGACCGGGACAGGGTATTAAGGGAGCTGTTTTTT. Protein sequence: CASSQDRDRVLRELFF.

The chain couples TRBV7-2 to TRBJ2-1, with 7 bases aligning to TRBD1. The CDR3 is 17 amino acids. Losses at the gene ends were 4 bases for V and 8 bases for J; bases not matched to a gene: 17. Looked up from germline, CDR1 is SGHTA and CDR2 is FQGNSA. The DNA for the CDR3 is TGTGCCAGCAGCTCCCCCACTTGGACAGGCCCTAGGGATGAGCAGTTCTTC. Amino acid sequence: CASSSPTWTGPRDEQFF.

This clonotype was detected once. The chain links TRBV4-3 to TRBJ2-1; 11 bases are shared with TRBD2. Looked up from germline, CDR1 is LGHNA and CDR2 is YSLEER. Trimming took 1 base from V and 8 from J; bases not matched to a gene: 4. CDR3 length: 15 residues. The CDR3 protein is CASSQVAGGRHEQFF. DNA for the CDR3: TGCGCCAGCAGCCAAGTAGCGGGAGGGAGACATGAGCAGTTCTTC.

The chain recombines TRBV7-6 with TRBJ1-2; D gene uncertain. Germline CDR1 SGHVS, CDR2 FNYEAQ. V was clipped by 5 bases and J by 7 bases, with 14 bases between them. This CDR3 is built from 13 residues. CDR3 sequence: CASSPGELAGYTF. The CDR3 region has the DNA TGTGCCAGCAGCCCTGGCGAATTAGCTGGCTACACCTTC.